This passage covers 18 T cell receptor beta chains from one sample sequenced in a study of vaccination effects on CD4 cells after COVID-19. Investigators separated out CD4+ T cells once around 11 days of culture had passed. These receptors lack a known antigen. The repertoire was sequenced with immunoSEQ multiplex PCR; TCRdb's copy has only in-frame clones and lacks some. The table shows approximately 60,000 clones, with about 72% occurring only once. This specimen consisted of CD4+ T cells from PBMCs cultured without peptide, obtained before COVID-19 vaccination. The origin of the receptors is a human donor who had a prior SARS-CoV-2 infection.

The V gene is TRBV5-1, the J gene TRBJ2-7; TRBD1 is a possible D gene (7 bases). Per the germline V gene, CDR1 is SGHRS and CDR2 is YFSETQ. The CDR3 spans 15 residues. Trimming took off 4 bases at V and 0 bases at J, with 14 bases between the two ends. The CDR3 spells CASSLGGTVSYEQYF. The CDR3 DNA follows: TGCGCCAGCAGCCTAGGGGGGACAGTCTCCTACGAGCAGTACTTC.

The genes are TRBV2 and TRBJ2-3; D perhaps matches TRBD1 (5 bases). V was clipped by 4 bases and J by 1 base, with 12 bases between them. The CDR3 contains 15 residues. Germline CDR1 reads SNHLY; CDR2 reads FYNNEI. The CDR3 sequence: CASSGRGRGTDTQYF. Here the CDR3 DNA reads TGTGCCAGCAGTGGAAGGGGCCGTGGCACAGATACGCAGTATTTT.

CDR3 loop: CASSLGLAGVPSTDTQYF. DNA of the CDR3: TGTGCCAGCAGCCTCGGACTAGCGGGAGTACCTAGCACAGATACGCAGTATTTT. This chain connects TRBV5-4 to TRBJ2-3, with 13 bases that match TRBD2. V lost 4 bases and J lost 0; bases outside the gene matches: 8. Per germline, CDR1 SGHNT and CDR2 YYREEE (reference sequence). The CDR3 consists of 18 residues.

V gene TRBV5-1 combines with J gene TRBJ2-2, with 8 bases lining up with TRBD1. This CDR3 contains 15 residues. Germline lookup yields CDR1 SGHRS and CDR2 YFSETQ. After removal of 2 bases from V and 6 bases from J, the junction contained 6 bases not matched to a gene. CDR3 loop: CASSFDRGQAGELFF. The CDR3 DNA reads as TGCGCCAGCAGCTTCGACAGGGGACAGGCCGGGGAGCTGTTTTTT.

The J gene is TRBJ2-7, the V gene TRBV12-3 or TRBV12-4; D unresolved. The CDR3 spans 13 residues. The germline V and J ends were trimmed by 1 base and 2 bases, with 6 bases remaining between them. The CDR3 bases are TGTGCCAGCAGTTTAGGTTCGGCCTACGAGCAGTACTTC. Translated: CASSLGSAYEQYF.

This rearrangement joins TRBV18 to TRBJ2-1; maybe TRBD2 (7 bases). V was clipped by 4 bases and J by 9 bases, with 16 bases between them. This CDR3 spans 14 amino acids. CDR1 and CDR2 (germline): KGHSH, LQKENI. The CDR3 loop reads CASSQSRGGGEQFF. The CDR3 bases are TGTGCCAGCTCACAATCTAGGGGGGGCGGTGAGCAGTTCTTC.

This chain connects TRBV7-2 to TRBJ1-4, with D unresolved. Germline V CDR1 and CDR2: SGHTA, FQGNSA. Trimming removed 6 bases at V and 6 bases at J, with 14 bases between. This CDR3 has 14 residues. The chain's CDR3 is CASSLREVHEKLFF. DNA of the CDR3: TGTGCCAGCAGTCTGCGGGAGGTTCATGAAAAACTGTTTTTT.

CDR3 region: CAWSVVGGDEQFF. The DNA for the CDR3 is TGTGCCTGGAGTGTAGTTGGGGGGGATGAGCAGTTCTTC. V usage is TRBV30 and J usage is TRBJ2-1; 7 bases map to TRBD2. The CDR3 sequence is 13 residues long. V trimming: 0 bases; J trimming: 8 bases; junction bases outside the gene matches: 4. Germline V CDR1 and CDR2: GTSNPN, SVGIG (reference sequence). Together with reference TRBV30 and TRBJ2-1, the CDR3 gives the full variable domain: SQTIHQWPATLVQPVGSPLSLECTVEGTSNPNLYWYRQAAGRGLQLLFYSVGIGQISSEVPQNLSASRPQDRQFILSSKKLLLSDSGFYLCAWSVVGGDEQFFGPGTRLTVL.

The V gene is TRBV4-2, the J gene TRBJ2-7; D may correspond to TRBD1 or TRBD2 (5 bases each). Looked up from germline, CDR1 is LGHNA and CDR2 is YNFKEQ. V lost 2 bases and J 6 bases, leaving 11 bases between the germline ends. The CDR3 length is 13 residues. CDR3 coding DNA: TGTGCCAGCAGCCAACAACAGGAGGTCGAGCAGTACTTC. Protein sequence: CASSQQQEVEQYF.

This chain uses TRBV7-5 with TRBJ2-7; TRBD1, the table's D call, was not compared with the DNA. TRBV7-5 is a listed pseudogene. CDR3 length: 14 amino acids. CDR3 residues: CARSLDRSPYEQYF. For the CDR3, the DNA is TGTGCCAGAAGCTTAGACAGGAGTCCCTACGAGCAGTACTTC.

The V gene is TRBV7-2, the J gene TRBJ2-7; D perhaps matches TRBD1 (5 bases). Trimming removed 5 bases from V and 3 bases from J, with 11 bases in between. The germline gives CDR1 SGHTA, CDR2 FQGNSA. The CDR3 length is 13 residues. The CDR3 spells CASSESTGYEQYF. The CDR3 DNA sequence: TGTGCCAGCAGCGAATCAACAGGCTACGAGCAGTACTTC.

This sequence joins TRBV3-1 (or the pseudogene TRBV3-2) and TRBJ2-7; the D call may be TRBD1 or TRBD2 (5 bases each). Germline-derived CDR1 and CDR2 are LGHDT and YNNKEL (reference sequence). The V and J ends lost 0 bases and 3 bases respectively, with 9 bases between them. The CDR3 runs 14 residues. DNA for the CDR3: TGTGCCAGCAGCCAAGATGGGGGTGGCTACGAGCAGTACTTC. Amino acids: CASSQDGGGYEQYF.

There are a few counts of this clone. V is TRBV6-1 and J is TRBJ2-4; no reliable D call. The CDR3 has 16 residues. Germline V lookup: CDR1 MNHNS, CDR2 SASEGT. Trimming took off 3 bases at V and 0 bases at J, with 12 bases between the two ends. The CDR3: CASSELPRRAKNIQYF. The CDR3 region has the DNA TGTGCCAGCAGTGAGCTCCCCCGTCGAGCCAAAAACATTCAGTACTTC.

This chain links TRBV28 with TRBJ2-7, with a weak D call TRBD2 (6 bases). CDR3 length: 15 amino acids. CDR1 is MDHEN, CDR2 SYDVKM, per germline. V dropped 4 bases and J dropped 3 bases, with 16 bases sitting between them. This chain's CDR3 is CASSSSDKSSYEQYF. In DNA, the CDR3 is TGTGCCAGCAGTTCTAGCGATAAATCAAGCTACGAGCAGTACTTC.

V usage is TRBV5-6 and J usage is TRBJ1-2; 7 bases align to TRBD1. In germline, CDR1 is SGHDT, CDR2 YYEEEE. The CDR3 has 15 residues. Trimming cost V 2 bases and J 8 bases; bases outside gene matches: 12. In DNA, the CDR3 is TGTGCCAGCAGCTTAGAGACAGGGAGGGGAGTAGGCTACACCTTC. Translated: CASSLETGRGVGYTF. The complete variable domain, with remaining parts taken from reference TRBV5-6 and TRBJ1-2, reads DAGVTQSPTHLIKTRGQQVTLRCSPKSGHDTVSWYQQALGQGPQFIFQYYEEEERQRGNFPDRFSGHQFPNYSSELNVNALLLGDSALYLCASSLETGRGVGYTFGSGTRLTVV.

The rearrangement links TRBV12-3 or TRBV12-4 to TRBJ2-5; tentatively, D is TRBD2 (6 bases). V dropped 7 bases and J dropped 2 bases, with 8 bases sitting between them. CDR3 size: 12 residues. As DNA, the CDR3 is TGTGCCAGCAAGGAGGGACAAGAGACCCAGTACTTC. Protein product: CASKEGQETQYF.

The chain has TRBV4-1 and TRBJ2-5; D is uncertain. The CDR3 has 16 residues. Trimming pared 2 bases from V and 2 bases from J, leaving 15 bases between. The V gene's germline CDR1 is MGHRA and CDR2 YSYEKL. The DNA for the CDR3 is TGCGCCAGCAGCCAAATCTTGTCCAGGTCACAAGAGACCCAGTACTTC. Protein sequence: CASSQILSRSQETQYF.

The rearrangement links TRBV11-3 to TRBJ2-7; 8 bases map to TRBD2. Losses at the gene ends were 1 base for V and 7 bases for J; bases not matched to a gene: 3. The CDR3 is 13 residues long. Germline V gene data show CDR1 as SGHNT and CDR2 as YENEEA. DNA of the CDR3: TGTGCCAGCAGCTTAGGCTCTAGCGGGGAGCAGTACTTC. Translated: CASSLGSSGEQYF.